This T cell receptor (beta chain) originates from a study of technical replicates of blood from several donors. The assay was immunoSEQ multiplex PCR, and TCRdb's table has in-frame clones only and misses some. The sample consists of roughly 80,000 clones, about nine tenths of them appearing once. This CDR3 spans 15 amino acids. V was cut by 0 bases and J by 5 bases, with 11 bases left in between. Germline values: CDR1 SGDLS, CDR2 YYNGEE. The clonotype originates from a human donor in good health. V and J are TRBV9 and TRBJ2-2; D remains unclear. Sequencing was done on a sample of T cells isolated from PBMCs. The CDR3: CASSVAGQNTGELFF. The CDR3 DNA reads TGTGCCAGCAGCGTAGCTGGCCAGAATACCGGGGAGCTGTTTTTT.